This TCR beta chain was recovered during a study of shared clonotypes between healthy human individuals (dated by TCRdb to the early 2020s). About the study as a whole: Three men and two women, aged 18 to 49 years, made up the cohort. For each donor, CD4 naive and CD4 memory were each given three plates, CD8 naive was given two plates, and CD8 memory was given one plate. To estimate repertoire size and how much clonotypes are shared between individuals, the study performed deep sequencing of blood TCR repertoires from five healthy adults. To increase sequencing depth and limit assay-specific biases, different laboratories used diverse techniques to prepare libraries and sequence TCR repertoires. Leukapheresis yielded between about 0.94 and 10 billion PBMCs per donor.

The paper as a whole reports these results and caveats: Incomplete sequencing was indicated by rarefaction of sorted-subset datasets, despite the large sequencing depth. Sampling was restricted to blood, and TCR repertoires in tissues likely differ from the TCR repertoires found in blood. The genetic and exposure-history diversity represented was limited by the small number of donors. Estimated clonotype richness was generally larger for naive than for memory subsets. Compared with non-shared clonotypes, the clonotypes found in all four sorted-subset donors had higher generation probabilities. When a handful of donors were compared, the shared fraction of clonotypes was around 4.6% for naive CD4, roughly 3.4% for naive CD8, roughly 2.3% for memory CD4, and roughly 0.43% for memory CD8. Pairwise subsampling led to the expectation that sequencing depth would affect the degree of clonotype sharing among donors.

Per the germline V gene, KGHSH is the CDR1 and LQKENI is the CDR2. Trimming removed 3 bases from V and 0 bases from J; the gene matches leave 8 bases unexplained. Inclusive of the bounding cysteine and phenylalanine, the CDR3 is 17 residues long. Only the CDR3 DNA stays, 51 bases, in frame from base 1. Using the deep immunoSEQ assay, multiplex PCR amplified TCR CDR3 regions from genomic DNA. For each cell subset, the extracted genomic DNA was distributed evenly across all wells of several immunoSEQ 96-well plates, and each plate served as one replicate. For sorted subsets, each replicate PCR was loaded with around 200 ng genomic DNA, equivalent to approximately 33,000 T cell genomes. Purified libraries were quantified with a Qubit 3.0 fluorometer, sized on a Bioanalyzer 2100, and re-quantified with the KAPA Library Quantification kit. A separate single-read 150-cycle Illumina NextSeq 550 flow cell was used to sequence each immunoSEQ 96-well plate. As for how the authors treated the data: Because the immunoSEQ output held only junctional sequences and lacked quality scores, the filtering could not match the filtering applied to full-length reads. Sequences were annotated with PyIR, a Python wrapper for IgBLAST v1.9, using IMGT germline references to assign V/J genes and CDR3. Reads with weak V/J assignments (E-value above 1e-6), missing CDR3, stop codons, out-of-frame junctions, or ambiguous translated residues were removed. A V3J clonotype was defined by an identical inferred V gene, J gene, and CDR3 amino acid sequence. Percentage overlap between repertoires was calculated by dividing the number of shared unique clonotypes by the size of the smaller repertoire. Repertoire richness was assessed with RTK rarefaction, the Chao1 estimator, and Recon v2.1 estimates of unobserved clonotypes. Generation probabilities for all TCRbeta clonotypes obtained by the gDNA method from several donors were computed using OLGA. TCRdb took this table from immuneACCESS and kept in-frame rearrangements with V and J called. Such tables lack part of the clones; where checked against another copy, unresolved V genes explain under half of the gap, and the rest is unexplained. The V and J calls and clone size come from that table; D and trimming were worked out from the DNA. The sample includes millions of clones, with around nine tenths observed a single time. The ten largest account for over 0.12% of the sample.

Worth noting for this clone: Its antigen is unknown. Within one base of it there is no much larger clone, and no base qualities were kept.

The donors were healthy, HIV-negative adults who had no recently reported acute infections or vaccinations. All donors were Caucasian adults living in Nashville, Tennessee, USA. CD4+ T cells were enriched through magnetic negative selection, after which naive cells were positively selected on CD45RA and the remaining negative fraction served as the memory subset. After blood collection by leukapheresis, PBMCs were isolated using Ficoll-Histopaque density gradient centrifugation and then cryopreserved in the vapor phase of liquid nitrogen. Analytical flow cytometry was used to check the purity and quantity of every magnetically sorted T cell population. Genomic DNA was isolated from each sorted fraction and quantified by UV absorbance on a Nanodrop 2000c.

The sample was naive CD4+ T cells sorted from blood. The label giving this sample's cell subset or site can be read as: CD45RA+ positively selected. The TCR originated in a man aged 18 to 30 in good health. The sequence joins TRBV18 to TRBJ2-1, with TRBD2 identical over 7 junction bases. The CDR3 has the sequence CASSPLSRGSSYNEQFF. The nucleotides read TGTGCCAGCTCACCCCTTAGTCGCGGGAGCTCCTACAATGAGCAGTTCTTC.